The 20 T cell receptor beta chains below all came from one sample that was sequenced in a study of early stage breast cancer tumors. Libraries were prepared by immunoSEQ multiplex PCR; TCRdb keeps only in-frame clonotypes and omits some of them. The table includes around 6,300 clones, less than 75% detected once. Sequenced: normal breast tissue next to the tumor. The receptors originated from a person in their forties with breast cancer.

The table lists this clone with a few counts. CDR3 in amino acids: CASSLLTGGNTEAFF. The CDR3 nucleotides read TGTGCCAGCAGCTTGTTGACAGGGGGGAACACTGAAGCTTTCTTT. V usage is TRBV5-8 and J usage is TRBJ1-1; TRBD1 matches at 9 bases. Germline assignment: CDR1 SGHTS and CDR2 YDEGEE. The CDR3 is 15 amino acids. V shed 1 base, J shed 1 base, and the junction held 2 bases outside the gene matches.

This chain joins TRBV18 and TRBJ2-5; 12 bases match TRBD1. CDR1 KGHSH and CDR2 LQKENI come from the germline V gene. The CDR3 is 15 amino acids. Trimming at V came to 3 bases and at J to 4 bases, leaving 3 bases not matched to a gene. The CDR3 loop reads CASSPWDRGLETQYF. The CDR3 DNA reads TGTGCCAGCTCACCCTGGGACAGGGGGCTAGAGACCCAGTACTTC. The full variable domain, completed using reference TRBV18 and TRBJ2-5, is NAGVMQNPRHLVRRRGQEARLRCSPMKGHSHVYWYRQLPEEGLKFMVYLQKENIIDESGMPKERFSAEFPKEGPSILRIQQVVRGDSAAYFCASSPWDRGLETQYFGPGTRLLVL.

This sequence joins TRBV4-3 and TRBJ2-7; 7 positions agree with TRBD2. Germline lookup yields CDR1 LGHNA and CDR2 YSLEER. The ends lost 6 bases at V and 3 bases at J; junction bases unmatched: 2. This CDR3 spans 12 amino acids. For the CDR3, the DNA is TGCGCCAGCAGGGGAGGGAACTACGAGCAGTACTTC. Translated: CASRGGNYEQYF.

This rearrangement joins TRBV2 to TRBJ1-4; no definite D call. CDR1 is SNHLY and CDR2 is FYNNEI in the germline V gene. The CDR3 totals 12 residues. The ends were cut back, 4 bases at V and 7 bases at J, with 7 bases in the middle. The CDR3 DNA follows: TGTGCCAGCAGTGGCGCAGGTGAAAAACTGTTTTTT. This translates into CASSGAGEKLFF. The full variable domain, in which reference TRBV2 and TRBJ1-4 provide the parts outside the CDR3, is EPEVTQTPSHQVTQMGQEVILRCVPISNHLYFYWYRQILGQKVEFLVSFYNNEISEKSEIFDDQFSVERPDGSNFTLKIRSTKLEDSAMYFCASSGAGEKLFFGSGTQLSVL.

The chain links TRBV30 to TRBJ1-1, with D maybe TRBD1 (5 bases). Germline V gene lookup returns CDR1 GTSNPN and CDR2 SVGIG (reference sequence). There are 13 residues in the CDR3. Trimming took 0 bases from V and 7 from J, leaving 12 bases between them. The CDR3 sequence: CAWSVLGDFEAFF. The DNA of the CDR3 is TGTGCCTGGAGTGTACTGGGGGACTTTGAAGCTTTCTTT.

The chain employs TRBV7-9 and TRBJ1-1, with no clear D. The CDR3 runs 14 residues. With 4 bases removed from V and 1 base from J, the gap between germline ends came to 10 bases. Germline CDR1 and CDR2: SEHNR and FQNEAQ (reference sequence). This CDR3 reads CASSSKTQNTEAFF. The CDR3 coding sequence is TGTGCCAGCAGCTCTAAAACACAGAACACTGAAGCTTTCTTT. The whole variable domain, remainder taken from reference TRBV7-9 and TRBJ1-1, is DTGVSQNPRHKITKRGQNVTFRCDPISEHNRLYWYRQTLGQGPEFLTYFQNEAQLEKSRLLSDRFSAERPKGSFSTLEIQRTEQGDSAMYLCASSSKTQNTEAFFGQGTRLTVV.

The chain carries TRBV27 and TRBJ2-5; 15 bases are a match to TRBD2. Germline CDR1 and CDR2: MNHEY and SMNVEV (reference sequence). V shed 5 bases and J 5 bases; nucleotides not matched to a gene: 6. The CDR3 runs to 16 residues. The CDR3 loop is CASSNGLAGGMETQYF. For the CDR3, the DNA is TGTGCCAGCAGTAACGGACTAGCGGGAGGGATGGAGACCCAGTACTTC.

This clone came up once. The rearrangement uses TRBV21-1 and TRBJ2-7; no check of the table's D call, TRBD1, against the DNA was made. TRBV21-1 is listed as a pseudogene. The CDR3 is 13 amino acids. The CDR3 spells CASSKVQDYEQYF. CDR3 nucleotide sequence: TGTGCCAGCAGCAAAGTTCAGGACTACGAGCAGTACTTC.

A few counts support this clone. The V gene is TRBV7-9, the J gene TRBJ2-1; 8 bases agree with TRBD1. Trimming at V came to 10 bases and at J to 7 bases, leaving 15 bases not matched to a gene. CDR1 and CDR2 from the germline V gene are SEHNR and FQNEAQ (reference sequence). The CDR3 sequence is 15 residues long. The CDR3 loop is CATQGAAQGANEQFF. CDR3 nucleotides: TGTGCCACCCAGGGGGCGGCCCAGGGGGCTAATGAGCAGTTCTTC.

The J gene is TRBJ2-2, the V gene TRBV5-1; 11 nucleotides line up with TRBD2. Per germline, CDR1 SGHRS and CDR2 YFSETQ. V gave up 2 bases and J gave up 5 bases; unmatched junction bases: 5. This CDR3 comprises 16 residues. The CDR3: CASSLTLAGVTGELFF. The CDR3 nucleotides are TGCGCCAGCAGCTTAACACTAGCGGGAGTTACCGGGGAGCTGTTTTTT.

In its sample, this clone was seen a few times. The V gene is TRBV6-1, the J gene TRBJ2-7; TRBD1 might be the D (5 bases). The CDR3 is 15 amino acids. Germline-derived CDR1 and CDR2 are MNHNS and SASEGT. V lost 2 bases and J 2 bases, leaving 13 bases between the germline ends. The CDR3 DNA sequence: TGTGCCAGCAGTGAACAGGGTGGGCGGCCCTACGAGCAGTACTTC. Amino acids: CASSEQGGRPYEQYF.

The DNA for the CDR3 is TGCGCCAGCAGTGAAGGCGGGAAAGATACGCAGTATTTT. This sequence encodes CASSEGGKDTQYF. V gene TRBV10-2 combines with J gene TRBJ2-3; D might be TRBD2 (6 bases). Germline V gene sequence: CDR1 WSHSY, CDR2 SAAADI. Trimming left V 3 bases short and J 5 bases short, with 9 bases between. This CDR3 region has 13 residues.

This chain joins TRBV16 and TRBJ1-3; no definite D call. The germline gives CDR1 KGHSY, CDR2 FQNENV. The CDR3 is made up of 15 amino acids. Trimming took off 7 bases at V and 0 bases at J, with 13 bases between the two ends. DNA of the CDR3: TGTGCCAGCACGCGGCAGCGCCTCTCTGGAAACACCATATATTTT. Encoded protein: CASTRQRLSGNTIYF.

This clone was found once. The CDR3: CASSLVATGSTDTQYF. DNA of the CDR3: TGTGCCAGCAGCTTAGTGGCGACAGGTAGCACAGATACGCAGTATTTT. This chain uses TRBV7-6 with TRBJ2-3; tentative D call: TRBD1 (6 bases). The CDR3 has 16 amino acids. V was trimmed by 1 base and J by 0 bases, leaving 11 bases between them. Germline CDR1 is SGHVS and CDR2 is FNYEAQ.

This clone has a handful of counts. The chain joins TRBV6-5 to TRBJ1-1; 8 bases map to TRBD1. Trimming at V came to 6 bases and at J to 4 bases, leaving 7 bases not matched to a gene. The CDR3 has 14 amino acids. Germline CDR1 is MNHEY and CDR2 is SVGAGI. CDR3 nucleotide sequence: TGTGCCAGCAGCTCGCAGGGGGCGAGCACTGAAGCTTTCTTT. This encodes CASSSQGASTEAFF.

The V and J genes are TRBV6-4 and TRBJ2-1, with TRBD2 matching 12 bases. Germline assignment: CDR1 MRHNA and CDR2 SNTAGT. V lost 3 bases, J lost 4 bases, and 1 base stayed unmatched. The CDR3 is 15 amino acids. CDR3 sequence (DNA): TGTGCCAGCAGTGAGACTAGCGGGAGTTACAATGAGCAGTTCTTC. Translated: CASSETSGSYNEQFF.

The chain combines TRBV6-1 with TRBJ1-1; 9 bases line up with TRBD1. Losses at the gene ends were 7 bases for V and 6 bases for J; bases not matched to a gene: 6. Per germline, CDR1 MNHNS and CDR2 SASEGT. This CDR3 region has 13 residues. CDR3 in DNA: TGTGCCAGCAAGAGACAGGGGGACGCTGAAGCTTTCTTT. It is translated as CASKRQGDAEAFF.

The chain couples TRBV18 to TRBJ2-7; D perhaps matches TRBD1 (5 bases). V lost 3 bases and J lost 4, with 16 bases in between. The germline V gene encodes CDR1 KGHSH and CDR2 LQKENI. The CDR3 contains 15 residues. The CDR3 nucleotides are TGTGCCAGCTCACCCCAGCCGGGCAGGGTATACGAGCAGTACTTC. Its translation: CASSPQPGRVYEQYF.

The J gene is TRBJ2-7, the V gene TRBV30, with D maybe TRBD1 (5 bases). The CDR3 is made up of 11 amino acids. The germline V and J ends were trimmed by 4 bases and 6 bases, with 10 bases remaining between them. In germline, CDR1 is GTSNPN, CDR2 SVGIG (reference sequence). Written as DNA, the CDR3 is TGTGCCTGGAACGGACAATCCGAGCAGTACTTC. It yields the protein CAWNGQSEQYF. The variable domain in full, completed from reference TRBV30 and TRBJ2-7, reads SQTIHQWPATLVQPVGSPLSLECTVEGTSNPNLYWYRQAAGRGLQLLFYSVGIGQISSEVPQNLSASRPQDRQFILSSKKLLLSDSGFYLCAWNGQSEQYFGPGTRLTVT.

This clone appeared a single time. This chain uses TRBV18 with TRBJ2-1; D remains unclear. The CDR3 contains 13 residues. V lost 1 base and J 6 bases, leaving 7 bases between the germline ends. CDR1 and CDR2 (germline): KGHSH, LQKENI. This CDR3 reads CASSPQGVNEQFF. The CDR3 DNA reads TGTGCCAGCTCACCACAAGGTGTCAATGAGCAGTTCTTC.